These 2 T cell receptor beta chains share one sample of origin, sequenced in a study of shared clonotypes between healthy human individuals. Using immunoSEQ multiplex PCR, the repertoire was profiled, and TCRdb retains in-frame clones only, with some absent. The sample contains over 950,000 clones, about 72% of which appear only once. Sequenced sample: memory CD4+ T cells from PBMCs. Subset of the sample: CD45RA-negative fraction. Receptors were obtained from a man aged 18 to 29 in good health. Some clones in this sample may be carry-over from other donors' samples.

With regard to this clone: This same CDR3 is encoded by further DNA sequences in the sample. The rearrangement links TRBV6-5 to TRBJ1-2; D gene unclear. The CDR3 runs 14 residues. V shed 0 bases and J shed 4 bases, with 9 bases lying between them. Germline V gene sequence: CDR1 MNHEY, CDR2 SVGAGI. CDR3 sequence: CASSYSGQSYGYTF. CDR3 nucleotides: TGTGCCAGCAGTTACTCAGGGCAGAGCTATGGCTACACCTTC.

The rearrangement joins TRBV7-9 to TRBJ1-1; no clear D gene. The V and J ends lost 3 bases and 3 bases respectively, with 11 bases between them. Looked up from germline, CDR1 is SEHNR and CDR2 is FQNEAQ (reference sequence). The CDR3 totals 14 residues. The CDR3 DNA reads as TGTGCCAGCAGCTTGTCGGTCGGGGACACTGAAGCTTTCTTT. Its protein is CASSLSVGDTEAFF.